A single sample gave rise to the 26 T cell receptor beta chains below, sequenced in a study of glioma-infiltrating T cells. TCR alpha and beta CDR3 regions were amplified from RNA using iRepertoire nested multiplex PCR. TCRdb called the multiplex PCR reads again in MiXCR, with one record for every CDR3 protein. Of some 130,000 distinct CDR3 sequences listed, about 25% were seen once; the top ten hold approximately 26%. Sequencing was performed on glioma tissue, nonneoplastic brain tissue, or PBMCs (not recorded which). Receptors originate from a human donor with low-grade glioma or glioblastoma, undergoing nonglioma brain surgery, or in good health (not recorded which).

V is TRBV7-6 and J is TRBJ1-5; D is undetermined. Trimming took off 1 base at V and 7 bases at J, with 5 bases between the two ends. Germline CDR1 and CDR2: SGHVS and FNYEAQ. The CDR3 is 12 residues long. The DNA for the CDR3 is TGTGCCAGCAGCTTAGGAGGCCAGCCCCAGCATTTT. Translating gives CASSLGGQPQHF. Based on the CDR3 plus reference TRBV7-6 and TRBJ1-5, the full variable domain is GAGVSQSPRYKVTKRGQDVALRCDPISGHVSLYWYRQALGQGPEFLTYFNYEAQQDKSGLPNDRFSAERPEGSISTLTIQRTEQRDSAMYRCASSLGGQPQHFGDGTRLSIL.

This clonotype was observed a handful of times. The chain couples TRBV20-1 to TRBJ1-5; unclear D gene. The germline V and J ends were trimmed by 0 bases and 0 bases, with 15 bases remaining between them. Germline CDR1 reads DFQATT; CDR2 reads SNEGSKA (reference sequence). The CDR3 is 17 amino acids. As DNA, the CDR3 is TGCAGTGCTAGAGATTACTTAACAGCTTATAGCAATCAGCCCCAGCATTTT. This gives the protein CSARDYLTAYSNQPQHF.

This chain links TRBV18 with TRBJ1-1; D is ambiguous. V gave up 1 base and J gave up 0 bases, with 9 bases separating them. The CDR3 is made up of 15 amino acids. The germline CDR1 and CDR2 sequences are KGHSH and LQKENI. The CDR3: CASSPRATLNTEAFF. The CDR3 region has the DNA TGTGCCAGCTCACCACGTGCCACCTTGAACACTGAAGCTTTCTTT.

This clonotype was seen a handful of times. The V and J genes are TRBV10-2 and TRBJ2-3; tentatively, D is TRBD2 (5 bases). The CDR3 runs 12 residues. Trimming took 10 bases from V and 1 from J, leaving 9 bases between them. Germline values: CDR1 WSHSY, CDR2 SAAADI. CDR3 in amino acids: CATLRGTDTQYF. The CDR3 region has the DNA TGCGCCACCCTGAGGGGCACAGATACGCAGTATTTT.

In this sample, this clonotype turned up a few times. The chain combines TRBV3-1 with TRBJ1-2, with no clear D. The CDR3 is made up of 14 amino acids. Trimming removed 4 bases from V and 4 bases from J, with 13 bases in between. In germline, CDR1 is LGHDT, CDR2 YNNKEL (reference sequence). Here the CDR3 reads CASSREYAGYGYTF. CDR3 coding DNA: TGTGCCAGCAGCCGGGAATACGCGGGCTATGGCTACACCTTC. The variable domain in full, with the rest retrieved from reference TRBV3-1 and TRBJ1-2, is DTAVSQTPKYLVTQMGNDKSIKCEQNLGHDTMYWYKQDSKKFLKIMFSYNNKELIINETVPNRFSPKSPDKAHLNLHINSLELGDSAVYFCASSREYAGYGYTFGSGTRLTVV.

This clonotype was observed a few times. CDR3 nucleotides: TGTGCCAGCAACCGAGCGGGGGCCTTTTATACGCAGTATTTT. Translation: CASNRAGAFYTQYF. The chain recombines TRBV6-1 with TRBJ2-3; 8 bases match TRBD2. The CDR3 is 14 amino acids. Trimming removed 7 bases from V and 7 bases from J; junction bases left unmatched: 10. The germline CDR1 and CDR2 sequences are MNHNS and SASEGT.

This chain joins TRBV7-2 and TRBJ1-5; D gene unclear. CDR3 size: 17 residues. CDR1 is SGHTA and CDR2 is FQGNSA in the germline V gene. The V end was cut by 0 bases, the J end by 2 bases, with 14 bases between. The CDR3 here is CASSLAGGGWGNQPQHF. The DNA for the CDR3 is TGTGCCAGCAGCTTAGCGGGCGGAGGCTGGGGCAATCAGCCCCAGCATTTT.

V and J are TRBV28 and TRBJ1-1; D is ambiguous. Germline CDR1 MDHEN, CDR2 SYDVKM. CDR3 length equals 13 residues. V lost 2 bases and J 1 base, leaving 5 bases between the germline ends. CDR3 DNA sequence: TGTGCCAGCAGTTTAATGGGGAACACTGAAGCTTTCTTT. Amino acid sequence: CASSLMGNTEAFF.

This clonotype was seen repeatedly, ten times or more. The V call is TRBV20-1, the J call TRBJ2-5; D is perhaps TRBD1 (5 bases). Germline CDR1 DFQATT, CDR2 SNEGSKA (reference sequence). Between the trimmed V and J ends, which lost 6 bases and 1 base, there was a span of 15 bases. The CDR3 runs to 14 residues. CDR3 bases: TGCAGTGCCCCTGGACAAGCGTCCCAAGAGACCCAGTACTTC. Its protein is CSAPGQASQETQYF.

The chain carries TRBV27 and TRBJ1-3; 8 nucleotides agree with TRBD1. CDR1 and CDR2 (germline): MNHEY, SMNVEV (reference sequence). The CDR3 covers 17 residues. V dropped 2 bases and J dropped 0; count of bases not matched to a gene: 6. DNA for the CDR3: TGTGCCAGCAGTTTAAGAATGGGGACAGGCTCTGGAAACACCATATATTTT. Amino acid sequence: CASSLRMGTGSGNTIYF.

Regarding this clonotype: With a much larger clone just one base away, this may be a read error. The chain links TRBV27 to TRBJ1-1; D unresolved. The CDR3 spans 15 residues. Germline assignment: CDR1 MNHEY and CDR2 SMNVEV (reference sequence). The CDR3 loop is CASSSQRALNTEALF. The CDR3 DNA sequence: TGTGCCAGCAGTTCCCAGAGAGCCTTGAACACTGAAGCTCTCTTT.

This CDR3 reads CASTHGSGDGEAFF. CDR3 bases: TGTGCCAGCACCCACGGATCCGGCGACGGAGAAGCTTTCTTT. V and J are TRBV12-3 or TRBV12-4 and TRBJ1-1; D gene uncertain. V shed 7 bases and J shed 8 bases, with 20 bases lying between them. The CDR3 length is 14 residues.

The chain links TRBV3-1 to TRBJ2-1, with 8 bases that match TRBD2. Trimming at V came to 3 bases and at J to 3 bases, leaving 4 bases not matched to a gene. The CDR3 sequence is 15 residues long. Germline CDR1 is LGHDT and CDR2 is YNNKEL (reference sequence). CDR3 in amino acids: CASSHRGGFYNEQFF. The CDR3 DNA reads TGTGCCAGCAGCCATCGGGGGGGCTTCTACAATGAGCAGTTCTTC.

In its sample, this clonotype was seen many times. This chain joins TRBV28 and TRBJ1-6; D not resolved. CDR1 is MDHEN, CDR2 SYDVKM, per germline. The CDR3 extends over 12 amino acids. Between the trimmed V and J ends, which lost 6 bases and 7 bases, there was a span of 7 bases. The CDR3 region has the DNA TGTGCCAGCAGGCCGGTAAATTCACCCCTCCACTTT. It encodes CASRPVNSPLHF.

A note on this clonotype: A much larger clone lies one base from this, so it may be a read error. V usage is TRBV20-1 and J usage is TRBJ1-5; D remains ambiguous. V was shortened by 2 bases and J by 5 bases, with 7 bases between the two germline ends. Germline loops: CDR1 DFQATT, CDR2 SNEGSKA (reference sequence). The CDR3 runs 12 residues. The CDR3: CSARYPDQPQHF. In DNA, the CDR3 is TGCAGTGCTAGATATCCGGATCAGCCCCAGCATTTT.

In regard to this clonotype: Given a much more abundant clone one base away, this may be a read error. The CDR3 region is CASTTGQHGTGTQYF. In DNA, the CDR3 is TGTGCCAGCACCACGGGTCAGCACGGCACAGGTACGCAGTATTTT. The V gene is TRBV6-6, the J gene TRBJ2-3; a weak D match, TRBD1 (5 bases). This CDR3 comprises 15 residues. CDR1 and CDR2 (germline): MNHNY, SVGAGI (reference sequence).

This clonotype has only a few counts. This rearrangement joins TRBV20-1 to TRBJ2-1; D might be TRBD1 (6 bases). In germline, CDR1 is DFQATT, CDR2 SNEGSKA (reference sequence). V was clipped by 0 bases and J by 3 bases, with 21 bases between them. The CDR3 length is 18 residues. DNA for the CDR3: TGCAGTGCTAGAGATCTAAGGACGACAGGTGACTTCTACAATGAGCAGTTCTTC. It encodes CSARDLRTTGDFYNEQFF.

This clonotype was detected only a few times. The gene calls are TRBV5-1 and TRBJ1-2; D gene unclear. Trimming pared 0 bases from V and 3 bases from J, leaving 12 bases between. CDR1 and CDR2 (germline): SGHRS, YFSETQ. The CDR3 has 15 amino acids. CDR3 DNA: TGCGCCAGCAGCTTGGCCCAGGTCTGGGACTATGGCTACACCTTC. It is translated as CASSLAQVWDYGYTF.

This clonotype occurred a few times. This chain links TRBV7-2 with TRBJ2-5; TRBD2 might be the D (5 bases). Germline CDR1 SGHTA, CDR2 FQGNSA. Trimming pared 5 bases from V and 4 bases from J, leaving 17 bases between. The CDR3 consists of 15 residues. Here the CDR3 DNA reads TGTGCCAGCAGCCCATCGGGATTCGGTGGAGAGACCCAGTACTTC. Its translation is CASSPSGFGGETQYF.

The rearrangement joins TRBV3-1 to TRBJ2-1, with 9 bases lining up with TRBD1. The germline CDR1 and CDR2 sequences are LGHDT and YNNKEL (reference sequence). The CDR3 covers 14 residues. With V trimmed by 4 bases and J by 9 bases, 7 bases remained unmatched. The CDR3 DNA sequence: TGTGCCAGCAGCCCTCGGACAGGGGTGAGTGAGCAGTTCTTC. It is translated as CASSPRTGVSEQFF.

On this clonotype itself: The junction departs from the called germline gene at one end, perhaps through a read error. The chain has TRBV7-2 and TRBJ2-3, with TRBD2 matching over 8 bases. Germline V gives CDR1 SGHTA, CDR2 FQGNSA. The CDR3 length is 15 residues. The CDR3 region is CASSLALGQRGNQYF. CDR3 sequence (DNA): TGTGCCAGCAGCTTAGCGCTGGGTCAGCGGGGGAACCAGTATTTC.

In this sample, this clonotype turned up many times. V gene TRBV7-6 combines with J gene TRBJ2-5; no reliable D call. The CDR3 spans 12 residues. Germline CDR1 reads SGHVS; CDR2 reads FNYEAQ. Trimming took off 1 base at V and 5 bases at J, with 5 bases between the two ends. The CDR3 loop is CASSLGIETQYF. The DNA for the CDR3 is TGTGCCAGCAGCTTAGGTATCGAGACCCAGTACTTC.

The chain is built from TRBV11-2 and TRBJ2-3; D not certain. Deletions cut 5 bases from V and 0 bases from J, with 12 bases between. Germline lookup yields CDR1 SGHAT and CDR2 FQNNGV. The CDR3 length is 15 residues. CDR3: CASSPWTASTDTQYF. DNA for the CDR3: TGTGCCAGCAGCCCCTGGACCGCGAGCACAGATACGCAGTATTTT.

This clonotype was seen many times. CDR3 coding DNA: TGTGCCAGCAGTTCGTGGACTTACGAGCAGTTCTTC. Protein sequence: CASSSWTYEQFF. The genes are TRBV27 and TRBJ2-1, with D tentatively TRBD2 (5 bases). The CDR3 runs to 12 residues. CDR1 is MNHEY, CDR2 SMNVEV, per germline (reference sequence). With 4 bases removed from V and 10 bases from J, the gap between germline ends came to 11 bases.

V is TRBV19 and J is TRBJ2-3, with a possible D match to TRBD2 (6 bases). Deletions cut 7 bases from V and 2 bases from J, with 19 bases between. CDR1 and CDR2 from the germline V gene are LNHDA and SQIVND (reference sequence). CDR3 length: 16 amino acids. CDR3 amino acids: CASTPTYIADTDTQYF. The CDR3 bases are TGTGCCAGTACCCCCACGTATATAGCGGACACAGATACGCAGTATTTT.

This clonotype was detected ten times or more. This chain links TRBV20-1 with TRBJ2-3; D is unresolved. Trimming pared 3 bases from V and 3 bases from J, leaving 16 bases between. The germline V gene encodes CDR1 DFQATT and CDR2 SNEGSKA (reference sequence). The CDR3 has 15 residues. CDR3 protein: CSARSSIGLTDTQYF. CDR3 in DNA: TGCAGTGCTAGGTCGTCGATAGGGCTGACAGATACGCAGTATTTT.